Below are 19 T cell receptor beta chains sequenced from a single sample in a study of shared clonotypes between healthy human individuals. TCRdb keeps only in-frame clones here, not all; method: immunoSEQ multiplex PCR. The data contain under 850,000 clones, over 55% of them singletons. The sequenced sample was memory CD4+ T cells sorted from blood. Subset: CD45RA-negative fraction. These receptors all come from a woman aged 25-40 years in good health.

This clone was observed a few times. The chain has TRBV9 and TRBJ1-5; a possible D gene is TRBD1 (6 bases). Trimming removed 3 bases from V and 1 base from J, with 8 bases in between. CDR3 length equals 14 residues. Germline values: CDR1 SGDLS, CDR2 YYNGEE. CDR3 in DNA: TGTGCCAGCAGCGAAGGGACAAGCAATCAGCCCCAGCATTTT. Its protein is CASSEGTSNQPQHF.

This rearrangement joins TRBV25-1 to TRBJ2-2; TRBD2 matches 9 bases. Germline V gene sequence: CDR1 MGHDK, CDR2 SYGVNS. The CDR3 is 15 residues long. Germline trimming cut 9 bases from V and 7 bases from J; bases unmatched to any gene: 12. The CDR3 DNA is TGTGCCAGTCTAGCGGGAACTTGGTATGGCGGGGAGCTGTTTTTT. Residues: CASLAGTWYGGELFF.

In this sample, this clone turned up many times. The chain joins TRBV19 to TRBJ2-2; TRBD2 matches 7 bases. Trimming took 4 bases from V and 5 from J; bases not matched to a gene: 7. The CDR3 is 15 amino acids. Germline V lookup: CDR1 LNHDA, CDR2 SQIVND (reference sequence). DNA of the CDR3: TGTGCCAGTAGTAATAGGGAGGGAATGACCGGGGAGCTGTTTTTT. Translation gives CASSNREGMTGELFF.

This rearrangement joins TRBV5-8 to TRBJ2-3, with D unresolved. The CDR3 sequence is 13 residues long. Trimming shortened V by 0 bases and J by 2 bases, and 4 bases separated the two germline ends. Germline V lookup: CDR1 SGHTS, CDR2 YDEGEE. This CDR3 reads CASSLGYTDTQYF. In DNA form, the CDR3 reads TGTGCCAGCAGCTTGGGTTACACAGATACGCAGTATTTT.

The rearrangement links TRBV18 to TRBJ2-3; tentative D call: TRBD2 (5 bases). This CDR3 contains 13 residues. Deletions cut 5 bases from V and 6 bases from J, with 12 bases between. Germline CDR1 and CDR2: KGHSH and LQKENI. The CDR3 region has the DNA TGTGCCAGCTCATTGGGAGTGCTTGATACGCAGTATTTT. This translates into CASSLGVLDTQYF.

In its sample, this clone was seen once. The chain couples TRBV7-9 to TRBJ2-1, with 11 bases identical to TRBD2. The germline V gene encodes CDR1 SEHNR and CDR2 FQNEAQ (reference sequence). The CDR3 contains 15 residues. The J segment lost 6 bases and the V segment lost 2 bases, leaving 3 bases of the junction unmatched. In DNA, the CDR3 is TGTGCCAGCAGCTTAACTAGCGGGAGTGTCAATGAGCAGTTCTTC. The encoded protein is CASSLTSGSVNEQFF.

This clone was seen more than once but under ten times. The chain is built from TRBV15 and TRBJ1-5; D uncertain. V lost 1 base to trimming and J lost 3 bases, with 10 bases between them. The CDR3 consists of 15 residues. Germline values: CDR1 LNHNV, CDR2 YYDKDF (reference sequence). The CDR3 coding sequence is TGTGCCACCAGCAGAGGAGGGTTTGACAATCAGCCCCAGCATTTT. Translating it yields CATSRGGFDNQPQHF.

The CDR3 DNA reads TGTGCCAGCAGCTTTACCAGTAGCACAGATACGCAGTATTTT. The encoded protein is CASSFTSSTDTQYF. The rearrangement links TRBV7-2 to TRBJ2-3, with D hard to call. The length of the CDR3 is 14 residues. V lost 3 bases and J lost 0, with 7 bases in between. The germline gives CDR1 SGHTA, CDR2 FQGNSA.

The V call is TRBV19, the J call TRBJ2-3; 8 positions agree with TRBD2. The CDR3 covers 14 residues. After removal of 6 bases from V and 2 bases from J, the junction contained 4 bases not matched to a gene. Germline V gene data show CDR1 as LNHDA and CDR2 as SQIVND (reference sequence). CDR3 in DNA: TGTGCCAGTAGGGTAGCGGGGACCACAGATACGCAGTATTTT. Its translation is CASRVAGTTDTQYF.

This chain uses TRBV6-5 with TRBJ2-5, with D possibly being TRBD2 (6 bases). The V end lost 10 bases, the J end lost 4 bases, and 22 bases lay between the germline ends. The length of the CDR3 is 15 residues. Germline-derived CDR1 and CDR2 are MNHEY and SVGAGI. The CDR3 reads CATSLWQGLGETQYF. The CDR3, as DNA: TGTGCCACTTCCCTCTGGCAGGGACTGGGAGAGACCCAGTACTTC.

The rearrangement joins TRBV12-5 to TRBJ2-1, with TRBD2 matching 9 bases. With V trimmed by 0 bases and J by 7 bases, 10 bases remained unmatched. Germline V CDR1 and CDR2: LGHNT, FRNRAP. The CDR3 loop spans 17 amino acids. The CDR3 is CASGLVQASGMLNEQFF. As DNA, the CDR3 is TGTGCTAGTGGTTTGGTACAGGCTAGCGGGATGTTAAATGAGCAGTTCTTC.

This clone has just a few counts. The chain uses TRBV4-2 and TRBJ2-7, with D uncertain. The CDR3 totals 16 residues. Germline assignment: CDR1 LGHNA and CDR2 YNFKEQ. V was clipped by 4 bases and J by 0 bases, with 16 bases between them. CDR3 loop: CASSRSPDLISYEQYF. The CDR3, as DNA: TGTGCCAGCAGCCGTTCCCCGGATCTAATCTCCTACGAGCAGTACTTC.

This clone was detected only once. V and J are TRBV27 and TRBJ2-7; 11 positions match TRBD1. Unmatched junction bases numbered 7, after V lost 2 bases and J lost 7 bases. Germline V lookup: CDR1 MNHEY, CDR2 SMNVEV (reference sequence). The CDR3 contains 15 residues. Here the CDR3 DNA reads TGTGCCAGCAGTTTACTCGGGACAGGGGGTAGTGAGCAGTACTTC. Protein product: CASSLLGTGGSEQYF.

The CDR3 bases are TGTGCCAGCAGGAGGGGTATGGCGGACTACGAGCAGTACTTC. This sequence encodes CASRRGMADYEQYF. This chain uses TRBV25-1 with TRBJ2-7; either TRBD1 or TRBD2 may supply D (5 bases each). The CDR3 runs to 14 residues. The V end lost 6 bases, the J end lost 3 bases, and 15 bases lay between the germline ends. CDR1 and CDR2 from the germline V gene are MGHDK and SYGVNS.

The chain employs TRBV2 and TRBJ2-7; no clear D. CDR3 length equals 11 residues. Trimming shortened V by 6 bases and J by 7 bases, and 10 bases separated the two germline ends. CDR1 is SNHLY and CDR2 is FYNNEI in the germline V gene. The CDR3 coding sequence is TGTGCCAGCAGCCCCCGTTGGGAGCAGTACTTC. Translated: CASSPRWEQYF.

V gene TRBV2 combines with J gene TRBJ1-5, with D hard to call. CDR1 is SNHLY, CDR2 FYNNEI, per germline. Between the trimmed V and J ends, which lost 2 bases and 2 bases, there was a span of 10 bases. The CDR3 sequence is 15 residues long. Here the CDR3 reads CASSELVLGNQPQHF. The DNA for the CDR3 is TGTGCCAGCAGTGAACTGGTTTTGGGCAATCAGCCCCAGCATTTT.

This chain links TRBV7-3 with TRBJ1-5, with 11 positions matching TRBD1. Germline V CDR1 and CDR2: SGHTA, FQGTGA. This CDR3 region has 18 residues. The V gene end was trimmed by 5 bases and the J gene end by 5 bases; junction bases not matched to a gene: 14. The CDR3 here is CASSQNPGQGAQDQPQHF. The CDR3 nucleotides are TGTGCCAGCAGCCAGAACCCCGGACAGGGGGCGCAGGATCAGCCCCAGCATTTT.

Here the CDR3 reads CASSHRDRGRGVQYF. The CDR3, as DNA: TGTGCCAGCAGCCACCGGGACAGGGGGCGCGGGGTGCAGTACTTC. The chain has TRBV11-2 and TRBJ2-7; 12 bases align to TRBD1. The junction had 11 bases not matched to a gene; V was cut back by 5 bases and J by 9 bases. Germline V gives CDR1 SGHAT, CDR2 FQNNGV. This CDR3 region has 15 residues.

The chain joins TRBV6-1 to TRBJ1-5; D is undetermined. CDR3 length: 13 amino acids. Germline loops: CDR1 MNHNS, CDR2 SASEGT. V was cut by 10 bases and J by 0 bases, with 10 bases left in between. The CDR3 loop reads CATSVYSNQPQHF. In DNA form, the CDR3 reads TGTGCCACCTCCGTTTATAGCAATCAGCCCCAGCATTTT.